This is a list of T cell receptor beta chains from one sample in a study of T-cell reconstitution after alpha-beta-depleted transplantation in children. TCRdb reprocessed the PCR reads via MiXCR and lists one record per CDR3 protein. This table has some 600,000 distinct CDR3 sequences, over 10% appearing once. The source material was PBMCs, mostly from graft donor cells, sampled 360 days after TCRalphabeta/CD19-depleted stem cell transplant. The receptor set was obtained from a male patient younger than 18 who had a stem cell transplant for acute myeloid leukemia, so the T cells may come from the graft donor. Each CDR3 is given with its conserved first and last residue. D genes are given only for firm matches. Rows give clone size only sometimes, using once, few, many, or a class for an expanded clone.

j_call: TRBJ2-3
clone_size: few
d_call: TRBD2
v_call: TRBV29-1
cdr3_nt: TGCAGCGTTGATAGATGGACTAGGGCTGATACGCAGTATTTT
cdr3_aa: CSVDRWTRADTQYF

j_call: TRBJ2-2
clone_size: few
d_call: TRBD2
v_call: TRBV29-1
cdr3_nt: TGCAGCGTTGAAGCAAGGACTAGCGGGAGATTTGGGGAGCTGTTTTTT
cdr3_aa: CSVEARTSGRFGELFF

j_call: TRBJ2-7
clone_size: few
d_call: -
v_call: TRBV29-1
cdr3_nt: TGCAGCGTCCGGACAAGGGAGTTTCCCTACGAGCAGTACTTC
cdr3_aa: CSVRTREFPYEQYF

j_call: TRBJ2-2
clone_size: -
d_call: TRBD2
v_call: TRBV4-1
cdr3_nt: TGCGCCAGCAGCCAAGAGGGGACTAGAGGCACCGGGGAGCTGTTTTTT
cdr3_aa: CASSQEGTRGTGELFF

j_call: TRBJ2-7
clone_size: few
d_call: -
v_call: TRBV4-3
cdr3_nt: TGCGCCAGCAGCCAAGTATCGGGGAAATCCTACGAGCAGTACTTC
cdr3_aa: CASSQVSGKSYEQYF

j_call: TRBJ2-1
clone_size: few
d_call: -
v_call: TRBV21-1
cdr3_nt: TGTGCCAGCAGCTGGCTCTGGAATGAGCAGTTCTTC
cdr3_aa: CASSWLWNEQFF

j_call: TRBJ2-7
clone_size: many
d_call: -
v_call: TRBV28
cdr3_nt: TGTGCCAGCAGTTTCTGGGGTCTCGACGAGCAGTACTTC
cdr3_aa: CASSFWGLDEQYF

j_call: TRBJ2-3
clone_size: few
d_call: TRBD2
v_call: TRBV20-1
cdr3_nt: TGCAGTGGGCCCGTTAGGAGCGGGAGGATAAGGCAGTATTTT
cdr3_aa: CSGPVRSGRIRQYF

j_call: TRBJ2-3
clone_size: -
d_call: -
v_call: TRBV7-6
cdr3_nt: TGTGCCAGCAGCTTCCCGGGGTTAGATACGCAGTATTTT
cdr3_aa: CASSFPGLDTQYF

j_call: TRBJ2-1
clone_size: -
d_call: -
v_call: TRBV4-3
cdr3_nt: TGCGCCAGCAGTAGAATAGCGAACAACAATGAGCAGTTCTTC
cdr3_aa: CASSRIANNNEQFF

j_call: TRBJ2-3
clone_size: -
d_call: TRBD2
v_call: TRBV18
cdr3_nt: TGTGCCAGCTCACCGCGTAGCGGGAGCACAGATACGCAGTATTTT
cdr3_aa: CASSPRSGSTDTQYF

j_call: TRBJ2-7
clone_size: few
d_call: TRBD1
v_call: TRBV3-1
cdr3_nt: TGTGCCAGCAGCCCCTGGACAGGGAAGCACGAGCAGTACTTC
cdr3_aa: CASSPWTGKHEQYF

j_call: TRBJ2-1
clone_size: once
d_call: -
v_call: TRBV2
cdr3_nt: TGTGCCAGCACCTACACAGGGATCTCCTACAATGAGCAGTTCTTC
cdr3_aa: CASTYTGISYNEQFF

j_call: TRBJ2-3
clone_size: few
d_call: TRBD2
v_call: TRBV29-1
cdr3_nt: TGCAGCGTTCGGACTAGCGCCTACACAGATACGCAGTATTTT
cdr3_aa: CSVRTSAYTDTQYF

j_call: TRBJ2-2
clone_size: -
d_call: -
v_call: TRBV11-2
cdr3_nt: TGTGCCAGCAGCCCTATGGGGGACACCGGGGAGCTGTTTTTT
cdr3_aa: CASSPMGDTGELFF

j_call: TRBJ2-3
clone_size: few
d_call: -
v_call: TRBV29-1
cdr3_nt: TGCAGCGTCCCCCTGGAGGCGGTTGTAGGGGATACGCAGTATTTT
cdr3_aa: CSVPLEAVVGDTQYF

j_call: TRBJ2-7
clone_size: -
d_call: -
v_call: TRBV4-3
cdr3_nt: TGCGCCAGCAGCCAAGCGGAGATCCGCCACGAGCAGTACTTC
cdr3_aa: CASSQAEIRHEQYF

j_call: TRBJ1-1
clone_size: few
d_call: -
v_call: TRBV14
cdr3_nt: TGTGCCAGCAGGGCCACAGGAAGGAACACTGAAGCTTTCTTT
cdr3_aa: CASRATGRNTEAFF

j_call: TRBJ2-5
clone_size: -
d_call: -
v_call: TRBV28
cdr3_nt: TGTGCCAGCAGTTACCTGATCACCGCGGGCGGGATCCTCCAAGAGACCCAGTACTTC
cdr3_aa: CASSYLITAGGILQETQYF

j_call: TRBJ2-7
clone_size: once
d_call: -
v_call: TRBV4-1
cdr3_nt: TGCGCCAGCAGCCAAGACCGGACGGCCGCGTGGGAGCAGTACTTC
cdr3_aa: CASSQDRTAAWEQYF

j_call: TRBJ1-4
clone_size: -
d_call: -
v_call: TRBV7-3
cdr3_nt: TGTGCCAGCAGCTCCGGGACAAATGAAAAACTGTTTTTT
cdr3_aa: CASSSGTNEKLFF

j_call: TRBJ1-1
clone_size: few
d_call: -
v_call: TRBV15
cdr3_nt: TGTGCCACCAGCTGGGAGGGGACGAACACTGAAGCTTTCTTT
cdr3_aa: CATSWEGTNTEAFF

j_call: TRBJ2-3
clone_size: -
d_call: -
v_call: TRBV11-2
cdr3_nt: TGTGCCAGCAGCTTCAAGGGTCTTATCACAGATACGCAGTATTTT
cdr3_aa: CASSFKGLITDTQYF

j_call: TRBJ2-3
clone_size: few
d_call: TRBD2
v_call: TRBV7-9
cdr3_nt: TGTGCCAGCAGCTCCAGACTAGCTGACGGACGAGATACGCAGTATTTT
cdr3_aa: CASSSRLADGRDTQYF

j_call: TRBJ2-1
clone_size: -
d_call: TRBD2
v_call: TRBV12-3/TRBV12-4
cdr3_nt: TGTGCCAGCAGTTCATACTTAGCGGGAGGGGGCTACAATGAGCAGTTCTTC
cdr3_aa: CASSSYLAGGGYNEQFF

j_call: TRBJ2-1
clone_size: -
d_call: TRBD2
v_call: TRBV2
cdr3_nt: TGTACCATCTCCCCCATTCGTAGCGGGAGGTCTGGGGCCTACAATGAGCAGTTCTTC
cdr3_aa: CTISPIRSGRSGAYNEQFF

j_call: TRBJ2-3
clone_size: many
d_call: TRBD2
v_call: TRBV18
cdr3_nt: TGTGCCAGCTCACCCCTTAGCGGGAGATCAGATACGCAGTATTTT
cdr3_aa: CASSPLSGRSDTQYF

j_call: TRBJ2-4
clone_size: many
d_call: -
v_call: TRBV12-3/TRBV12-4
cdr3_nt: TGTGCCAGCAGTTCTTCAGGGGGGAACATTCAGTACTTC
cdr3_aa: CASSSSGGNIQYF

j_call: TRBJ2-2
clone_size: many
d_call: -
v_call: TRBV20-1
cdr3_nt: TGCAGTGCTAGTTCGACCGGGTTTCGCGTGAACACCGGGGAGCTGTTTTTT
cdr3_aa: CSASSTGFRVNTGELFF

j_call: TRBJ2-7
clone_size: -
d_call: TRBD2
v_call: TRBV7-2
cdr3_nt: TGTGCCAGCAGCTTAATTCTGCGACTAGCCTATGGCGAGCAGTACTTC
cdr3_aa: CASSLILRLAYGEQYF

j_call: TRBJ2-3
clone_size: many
d_call: -
v_call: TRBV12-3/TRBV12-4
cdr3_nt: TGTGCCAGCAGTTTAGCCTTCACAGATACGCAGTATTTT
cdr3_aa: CASSLAFTDTQYF

j_call: TRBJ2-3
clone_size: few
d_call: -
v_call: TRBV10-3
cdr3_nt: TGTGCCATCAGTGACCTCCCCTCGGGGGCCCAAGATACGCAGTATTTT
cdr3_aa: CAISDLPSGAQDTQYF

j_call: TRBJ2-3
clone_size: -
d_call: -
v_call: TRBV29-1
cdr3_nt: TGCAGCGTCCTCACCCGGCCGGGACCGGTCGGGGATACGCAGTATTTT
cdr3_aa: CSVLTRPGPVGDTQYF

j_call: TRBJ2-7
clone_size: few
d_call: -
v_call: TRBV29-1
cdr3_nt: TGCAGCGTCTCGGTGGACTCCTACGAGCAGTACTTC
cdr3_aa: CSVSVDSYEQYF

j_call: TRBJ2-5
clone_size: many
d_call: -
v_call: TRBV20-1
cdr3_nt: TGCAGTGCTAAACACCCAGGGGATGGAAAAGAGACCCAGTACTTC
cdr3_aa: CSAKHPGDGKETQYF

j_call: TRBJ2-7
clone_size: -
d_call: -
v_call: TRBV9
cdr3_nt: TGTGCCAGCAGCGTAGTCGGGCAGGGCGAAGGCTACGAGCAGTACTTC
cdr3_aa: CASSVVGQGEGYEQYF

j_call: TRBJ2-5
clone_size: few
d_call: -
v_call: TRBV18
cdr3_nt: TGTGCCAGCTCACGAAGAATAGAAGAGACCCAGTACTTC
cdr3_aa: CASSRRIEETQYF

j_call: TRBJ2-5
clone_size: -
d_call: -
v_call: TRBV20-1
cdr3_nt: TGCAGTGCTAGAGTACAGGGCTGGCAAGAGACCCAGTACTTC
cdr3_aa: CSARVQGWQETQYF

j_call: TRBJ2-3
clone_size: few
d_call: -
v_call: TRBV29-1
cdr3_nt: TGCAGCGTTGAATCCCGGAGGCCTAGGGGGTTTCGAGTTACGCAGTATTTT
cdr3_aa: CSVESRRPRGFRVTQYF

j_call: TRBJ2-1
clone_size: -
d_call: TRBD2
v_call: TRBV24-1
cdr3_nt: TGTGCCACCAGTGACCCCGGTCCCGCGGGGGGGCTCCACAATGAGCAGTTCTTC
cdr3_aa: CATSDPGPAGGLHNEQFF

j_call: TRBJ1-1
clone_size: -
d_call: -
v_call: TRBV27
cdr3_nt: TGTGCCAGCAATCAGGACAGCTTTCACACTGAAGCTTTCTTT
cdr3_aa: CASNQDSFHTEAFF

j_call: TRBJ2-6
clone_size: many
d_call: -
v_call: TRBV2
cdr3_nt: TGTGCCAGCAGTGGACTACGCTCTGGGGCCAACGTCCTGACTTTC
cdr3_aa: CASSGLRSGANVLTF

j_call: TRBJ2-7
clone_size: few
d_call: TRBD2
v_call: TRBV5-1
cdr3_nt: TGCGCCAGCAGCTCATTAGCGGGAGGGGGCCCCGAGCAGTACTTC
cdr3_aa: CASSSLAGGGPEQYF

j_call: TRBJ2-7
clone_size: few
d_call: TRBD1
v_call: TRBV12-5
cdr3_nt: TGTGCTAGTGGTTCCGGGACAGGGGAGCAGTACTTC
cdr3_aa: CASGSGTGEQYF

j_call: TRBJ2-1
clone_size: -
d_call: TRBD2
v_call: TRBV18
cdr3_nt: TGTGCCAGCTCACCTCTTGGGCCTAGCGGGAGCCGTTGGGATGAGCAGTTCTTC
cdr3_aa: CASSPLGPSGSRWDEQFF

j_call: TRBJ2-5
clone_size: many
d_call: TRBD1
v_call: TRBV6-4
cdr3_nt: TGTGCCAGCAGTGACTCCCGATGTTACACAGGGGCCCAGTACTTC
cdr3_aa: CASSDSRCYTGAQYF

j_call: TRBJ2-1
clone_size: few
d_call: TRBD2
v_call: TRBV7-9
cdr3_nt: TGTGCCAGCAGCTCCCGGCGGGAGAAAGGCTCTGGGGATGAGCAGTTCTTC
cdr3_aa: CASSSRREKGSGDEQFF

j_call: TRBJ2-7
clone_size: many
d_call: TRBD1
v_call: TRBV9
cdr3_nt: TGTGCCAGCAGCGTAGACCGTTCGGGACAGCTCCACGAGCAGTACTTC
cdr3_aa: CASSVDRSGQLHEQYF

j_call: TRBJ2-7
clone_size: few
d_call: -
v_call: TRBV4-3
cdr3_nt: TGCGCCAGCAGCCAAGAGGGGAACAGGGCCCCCGAGCAGTACTTC
cdr3_aa: CASSQEGNRAPEQYF

j_call: TRBJ2-1
clone_size: few
d_call: -
v_call: TRBV6-2/TRBV6-3
cdr3_nt: TGTGCCAGCATCCCTGGCGGGCCGTTAAATGAGCAGTTCTTC
cdr3_aa: CASIPGGPLNEQFF

j_call: TRBJ2-5
clone_size: -
d_call: TRBD1
v_call: TRBV4-3
cdr3_nt: TGCGCCAGCGGGGACAGCCAAGAGACCCAGTACTTC
cdr3_aa: CASGDSQETQYF

j_call: TRBJ2-5
clone_size: many
d_call: TRBD2
v_call: TRBV7-2
cdr3_nt: TGTGCCAGCAGCCTAGGGGCTAGCGGATTCCAAGAGACCCAGTACTTC
cdr3_aa: CASSLGASGFQETQYF

j_call: TRBJ1-1
clone_size: few
d_call: TRBD1
v_call: TRBV29-1
cdr3_nt: TGCAGCGCCCCCGGACAGGGAGCCACTGAAGCTTTCTTT
cdr3_aa: CSAPGQGATEAFF

j_call: TRBJ2-4
clone_size: few
d_call: -
v_call: TRBV11-1
cdr3_nt: TGTGCCAGCAGCTCAGACGGTTTATGGGGGGGCGCTTCCAAAAACATTCAGTACTTC
cdr3_aa: CASSSDGLWGGASKNIQYF

j_call: TRBJ1-2
clone_size: -
d_call: TRBD1
v_call: TRBV7-9
cdr3_nt: TGTGCCAGCAGCTTAGCGGCAGGGGGAACTTATGGCTACACCTTC
cdr3_aa: CASSLAAGGTYGYTF

j_call: TRBJ2-7
clone_size: few
d_call: TRBD2
v_call: TRBV6-2/TRBV6-3
cdr3_nt: TGTGCCAGCAGCTCTCCACGTAGCGGGAGTCGGTACGAGCAGTACTTC
cdr3_aa: CASSSPRSGSRYEQYF

j_call: TRBJ2-1
clone_size: few
d_call: -
v_call: TRBV5-1
cdr3_nt: TGCGCCAGCAGCTCAGGAGGGAACTCCTACAATGAGCAGTTCTTC
cdr3_aa: CASSSGGNSYNEQFF

j_call: TRBJ2-1
clone_size: few
d_call: -
v_call: TRBV20-1
cdr3_nt: TGCAGTGCTAGAGACGAAGGACTACATTACAATGAGCAGTTCTTC
cdr3_aa: CSARDEGLHYNEQFF

j_call: TRBJ2-3
clone_size: -
d_call: -
v_call: TRBV6-5
cdr3_nt: TGTGCCTCGGCGCAGGTCGCAGATACGCAGTATTTT
cdr3_aa: CASAQVADTQYF